A few counts support the clone carrying this TCR beta chain. This sample stems from a study of T cells in Graves' hyperthyroidism and ophthalmopathy. About the study: Peripheral blood was secured at the point of initial diagnosis, before any treatment.

The ends were cut back, 6 bases at V and 2 bases at J, with 11 bases in the middle. CDR3 length: 14 amino acids. Germline CDR1 reads SGHAT; CDR2 reads FQNNGV. Researchers took RNA transcripts and amplified the TCR beta CDR3 regions from them. Carried out on the TCR CDR3, a first-round RT-PCR used the HTBI primer set. TCRdb ran MiXCR on the multiplex PCR reads and lists one entry per CDR3 protein. The sample yields 550,000 to 600,000 distinct CDR3 sequences, about a sixth seen once. The study enrolled patients aged 18 to 65 with newly diagnosed hyperthyroidism of under 2 months' duration. Specimen: blood. This chain links TRBV11-2 with TRBJ1-5; D might be TRBD1 (5 bases). The receptor's source is a young woman with Graves' hyperthyroidism. The CDR3 is CASSPGWGNQPQHF. In nucleotides, the CDR3 is TGTGCCAGCAGTCCAGGGTGGGGCAATCAGCCCCAGCATTTT. Supplemented by reference TRBV11-2 and TRBJ1-5, the full variable domain reads EAGVAQSPRYKIIEKRQSVAFWCNPISGHATLYWYQQILGQGPKLLIQFQNNGVVDDSQLPKDRFSAERLKGVDSTLKIQPAKLEDSAVYLCASSPGWGNQPQHFGDGTRLSIL.